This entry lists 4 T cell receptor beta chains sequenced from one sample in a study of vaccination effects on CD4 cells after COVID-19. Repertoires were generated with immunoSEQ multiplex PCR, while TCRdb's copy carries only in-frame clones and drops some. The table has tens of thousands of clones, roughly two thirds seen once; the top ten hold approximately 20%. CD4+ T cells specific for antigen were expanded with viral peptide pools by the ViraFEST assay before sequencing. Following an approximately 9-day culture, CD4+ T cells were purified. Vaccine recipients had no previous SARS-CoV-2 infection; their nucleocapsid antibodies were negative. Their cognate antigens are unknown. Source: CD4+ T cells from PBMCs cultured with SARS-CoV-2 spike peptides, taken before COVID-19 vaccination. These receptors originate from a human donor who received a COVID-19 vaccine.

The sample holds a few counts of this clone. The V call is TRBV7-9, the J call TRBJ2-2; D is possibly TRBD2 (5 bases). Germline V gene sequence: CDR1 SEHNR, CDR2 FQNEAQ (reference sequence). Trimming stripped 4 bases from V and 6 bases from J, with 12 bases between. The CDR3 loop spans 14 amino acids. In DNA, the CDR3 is TGTGCCAGCAGCTCCGGGCCCGGGGCCGGGGAGCTGTTTTTT. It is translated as CASSSGPGAGELFF.

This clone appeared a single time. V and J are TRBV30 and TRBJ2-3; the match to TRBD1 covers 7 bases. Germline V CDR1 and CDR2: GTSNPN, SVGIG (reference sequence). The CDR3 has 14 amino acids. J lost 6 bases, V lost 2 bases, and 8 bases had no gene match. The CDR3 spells CAWSKGAGLDTQYF. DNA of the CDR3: TGTGCCTGGAGTAAGGGGGCAGGTCTCGATACGCAGTATTTT.

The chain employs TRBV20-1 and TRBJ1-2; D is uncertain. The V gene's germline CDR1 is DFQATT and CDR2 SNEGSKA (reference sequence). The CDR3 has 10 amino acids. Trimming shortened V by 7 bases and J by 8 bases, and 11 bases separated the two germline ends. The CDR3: CSVNSYGYTF. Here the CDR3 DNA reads TGCAGTGTAAACAGCTACGGCTACACCTTC.

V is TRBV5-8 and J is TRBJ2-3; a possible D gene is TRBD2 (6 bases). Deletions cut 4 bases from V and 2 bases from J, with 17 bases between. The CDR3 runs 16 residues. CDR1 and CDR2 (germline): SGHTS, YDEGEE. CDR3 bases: TGTGCCAGCAGCATCCGGGGTATACTAGCCACAGATACGCAGTATTTT. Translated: CASSIRGILATDTQYF. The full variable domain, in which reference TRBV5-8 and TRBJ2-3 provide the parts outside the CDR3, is EAGVTQSPTHLIKTRGQQATLRCSPISGHTSVYWYQQALGLGLQFLLWYDEGEERNRGNFPPRFSGRQFPNYSSELNVNALELEDSALYLCASSIRGILATDTQYFGPGTRLTVL.